This T cell receptor beta chain was identified in a study of OX40 agonist ivuxolimab in advanced cancers. Overall study context: A diagnosis of hepatocellular carcinoma, melanoma, renal cell or head and neck cancer was present in dose-escalation patients. Partial responses were seen in three patients, one with hepatocellular carcinoma and two with cutaneous melanoma.

In regard to this clone: Its cognate antigen is unknown.

Germline loops: CDR1 LNHNV, CDR2 YYDKDF (reference sequence). This CDR3 has 19 residues. Trimming took 1 base from V and 6 from J, leaving 28 bases between them. Profiling relied on immunoSEQ multiplex PCR, and the TCRdb table lists in-frame clones only, not all of them. The table records about 20,000 clones, around 80% of them present only once. The study's findings and limits: Some nonresponders additionally presented with little normalized T-cell clonal expansion. At 0.1 to 3.0 mg/kg and by week 6, clonal expansion occurred in CD4+ and CD8+ blood T cells.

The TCR comes from an adult with an advanced solid tumor such as melanoma, head and neck, liver or kidney cancer. Sequences were derived from CD4+ or CD8+ T cells sorted from blood, sampled in a trial of the OX40 agonist ivuxolimab. The V call is TRBV15, the J call TRBJ2-7, with D possibly being TRBD2 (6 bases). CDR3 nucleotides: TGTGCCACCAGCAGAGCGGGGCGCGGGTCTGGTCTGGGAGGTGGCGAGCAGTACTTC. It translates to CATSRAGRGSGLGGGEQYF.